This T cell receptor (beta chain) is from a study of PD-1 blockade in mismatch repair-deficient tumors (TCRdb year 2017). Some background on the complete study: The trial enrolled some 90 consecutive patients with some twelve mismatch repair-deficient cancer types between 2013 and 2016, all previously treated and progressing. Deep sequencing of TCR CDR3 regions was used to track tumor-associated T cell clones in peripheral blood of patients responding to PD-1 blockade. What the study reported, not specific to this receptor: After pembrolizumab, tumor-resident clones, which were often undetectable in blood before treatment, expanded rapidly and then contracted, generally ahead of radiologic responses.

For every enrolled patient, mismatch repair deficiency was confirmed by either polymerase chain reaction or immunohistochemistry. TCR sequencing was performed for a few patients who responded to pembrolizumab therapy. The phase II trial prospectively evaluated PD-1 blockade with pembrolizumab in advanced mismatch repair-deficient cancers, independent of tissue of origin. Serial peripheral blood T cell samples were collected before and at multiple times after starting PD-1 blockade. Blood sampling times were reported as weeks after the first pembrolizumab dose. Library preparation employed the immunoSEQ multiplex PCR assay. TCRdb took over this immuneACCESS table, retaining in-frame rearrangements with V and J assigned. Such tables are incomplete; in checked studies, under half of the missing clones stem from an unresolved V gene, and the remainder is unexplained. This sample gives approximately 100,000 clones in total; approximately 80% of them show up just once. The ten largest make up around 6.5% of the sample.

A word on this clone: Its specific antigen is unknown. The sample holds no much larger clone one base away, and base qualities are not on file.

The V end gives up 2 bases and the J end 2 bases, leaving 6 bases in the junction not matched to a gene. According to the germline V gene (reference sequence), CDR1 reads LNHNV and CDR2 reads YYDKDF. Reading from cysteine to phenylalanine, the CDR3 counts 16 amino acids. Kept here is only the CDR3 DNA, which spans 48 bases and is read in frame from base 1. This sequence originates from an adult with mismatch repair-deficient cancer. The sample was peripheral blood, taken approximately 8 months after starting pembrolizumab. The chain is made from TRBV15 and TRBJ2-1, and 7 junctional nucleotides match TRBD1. The CDR3 here reads CATSRNRGRAYNEQFF. The DNA sequence is as follows: TGTGCCACCAGCAGAAACAGGGGCCGTGCCTACAATGAGCAGTTCTTC.